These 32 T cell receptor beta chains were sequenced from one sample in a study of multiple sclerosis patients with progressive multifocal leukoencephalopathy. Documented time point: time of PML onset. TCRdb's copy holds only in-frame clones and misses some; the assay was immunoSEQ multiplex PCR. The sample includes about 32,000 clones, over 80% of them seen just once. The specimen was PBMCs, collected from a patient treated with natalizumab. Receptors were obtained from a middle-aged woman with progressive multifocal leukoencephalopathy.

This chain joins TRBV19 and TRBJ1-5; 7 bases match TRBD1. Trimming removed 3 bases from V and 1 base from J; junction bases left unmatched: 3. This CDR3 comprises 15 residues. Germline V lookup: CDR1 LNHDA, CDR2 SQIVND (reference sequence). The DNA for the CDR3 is TGTGCCAGTAGTATCTGGGACAGCAGCAATCAGCCCCAGCATTTT. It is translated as CASSIWDSSNQPQHF.

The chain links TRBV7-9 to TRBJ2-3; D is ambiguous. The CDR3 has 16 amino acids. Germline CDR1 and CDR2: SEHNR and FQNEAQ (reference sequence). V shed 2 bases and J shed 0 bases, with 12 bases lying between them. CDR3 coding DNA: TGTGCCAGCAGCTTATTTTCACTTACTAGCACAGATACGCAGTATTTT. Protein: CASSLFSLTSTDTQYF. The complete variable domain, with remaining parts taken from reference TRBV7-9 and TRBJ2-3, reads DTGVSQNPRHKITKRGQNVTFRCDPISEHNRLYWYRQTLGQGPEFLTYFQNEAQLEKSRLLSDRFSAERPKGSFSTLEIQRTEQGDSAMYLCASSLFSLTSTDTQYFGPGTRLTVL.

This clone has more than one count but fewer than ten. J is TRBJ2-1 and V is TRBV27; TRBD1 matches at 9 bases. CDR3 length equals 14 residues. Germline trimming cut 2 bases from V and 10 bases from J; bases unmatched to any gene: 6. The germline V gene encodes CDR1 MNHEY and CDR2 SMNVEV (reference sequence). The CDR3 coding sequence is TGTGCCAGCAGTTTAGGACAGGGGACGCGGGAGCAGTTCTTC. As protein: CASSLGQGTREQFF.

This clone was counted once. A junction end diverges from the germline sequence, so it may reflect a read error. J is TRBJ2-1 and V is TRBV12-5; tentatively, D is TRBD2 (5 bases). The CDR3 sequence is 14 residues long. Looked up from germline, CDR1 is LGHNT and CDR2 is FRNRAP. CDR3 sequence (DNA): TGTACTAGTGGTTTATCCATGAACCACAATGAGCAGTTCTTC. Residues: CTSGLSMNHNEQFF. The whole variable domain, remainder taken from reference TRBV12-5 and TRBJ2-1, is DARVTQTPRHKVTEMGQEVTMRCQPILGHNTVFWYRQTMMQGLELLAYFRNRAPLDDSGMPKDRFSAEMPDATLATLKIQPSEPRDSAVYFCTSGLSMNHNEQFFGPGTRLTVL.

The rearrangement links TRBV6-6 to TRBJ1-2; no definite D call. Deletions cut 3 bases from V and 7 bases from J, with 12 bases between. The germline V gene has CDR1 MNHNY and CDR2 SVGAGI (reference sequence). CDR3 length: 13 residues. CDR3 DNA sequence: TGTGCCAGCAGTTATGAAGGGCGGGGTGGCTACACCTTC. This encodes CASSYEGRGGYTF.

CDR3 in amino acids: CAISERLYEQYF. The CDR3 coding sequence is TGTGCCATCAGTGAAAGGTTATACGAGCAGTACTTC. The rearrangement links TRBV10-3 to TRBJ2-7, with D hard to call. The V gene's germline CDR1 is ENHRY and CDR2 SYGVKD. Deletions cut 3 bases from V and 4 bases from J, with 7 bases between. The CDR3 length is 12 residues.

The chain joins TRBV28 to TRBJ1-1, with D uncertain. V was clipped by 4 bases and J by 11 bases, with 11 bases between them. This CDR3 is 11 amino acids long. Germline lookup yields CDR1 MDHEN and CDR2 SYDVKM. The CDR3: CASSSRGEAFF. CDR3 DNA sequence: TGTGCCAGCAGTTCCCGGGGTGAGGCTTTCTTT.

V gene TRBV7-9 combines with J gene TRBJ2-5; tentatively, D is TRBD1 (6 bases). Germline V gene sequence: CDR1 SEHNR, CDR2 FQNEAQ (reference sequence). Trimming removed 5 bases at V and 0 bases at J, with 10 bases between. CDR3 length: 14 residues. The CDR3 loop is CASSPTGYQETQYF. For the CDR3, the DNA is TGTGCCAGCAGCCCAACAGGGTACCAAGAGACCCAGTACTTC.

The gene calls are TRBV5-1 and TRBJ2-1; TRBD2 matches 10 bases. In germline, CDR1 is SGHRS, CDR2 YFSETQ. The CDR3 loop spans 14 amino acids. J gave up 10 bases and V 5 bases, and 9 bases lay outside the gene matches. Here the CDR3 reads CASRDQRGGLEQFF. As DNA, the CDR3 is TGCGCCAGCAGGGATCAGCGGGGGGGCCTCGAGCAGTTCTTC.

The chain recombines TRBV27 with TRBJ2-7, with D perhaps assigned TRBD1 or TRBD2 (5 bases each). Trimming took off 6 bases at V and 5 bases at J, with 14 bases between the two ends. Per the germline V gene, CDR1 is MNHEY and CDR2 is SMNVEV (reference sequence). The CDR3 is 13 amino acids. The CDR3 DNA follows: TGTGCCAGCAGGACCGGGGCCTCTAACGAGCAGTACTTC. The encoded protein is CASRTGASNEQYF.

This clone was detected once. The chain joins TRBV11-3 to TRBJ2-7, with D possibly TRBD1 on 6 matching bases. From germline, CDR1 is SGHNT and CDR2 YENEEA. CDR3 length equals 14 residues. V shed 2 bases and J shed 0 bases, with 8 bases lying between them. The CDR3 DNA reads TGTGCCAGCAGCTTACAGGGGACCTCCTACGAGCAGTACTTC. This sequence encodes CASSLQGTSYEQYF.

CDR3: CASSQLTGSGANVLTF. DNA for the CDR3: TGCGCCAGCAGCCAACTGACAGGGTCTGGGGCCAACGTCCTGACTTTC. V is TRBV4-3 and J is TRBJ2-6, with 7 bases lining up with TRBD1. The CDR3 consists of 16 residues. V lost 2 bases and J lost 1; bases outside the gene matches: 2. Germline V gives CDR1 LGHNA, CDR2 YSLEER.

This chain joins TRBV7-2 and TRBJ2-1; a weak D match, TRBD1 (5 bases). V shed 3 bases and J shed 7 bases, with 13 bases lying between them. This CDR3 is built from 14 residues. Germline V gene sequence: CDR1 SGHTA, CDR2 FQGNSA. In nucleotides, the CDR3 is TGTGCCAGCAGCTTTGGGGCAGGGAAAAATGAGCAGTTCTTC. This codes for CASSFGAGKNEQFF. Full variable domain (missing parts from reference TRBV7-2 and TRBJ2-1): GAGVSQSPSNKVTEKGKDVELRCDPISGHTALYWYRQSLGQGLEFLIYFQGNSAPDKSGLPSDRFSAERTGGSVSTLTIQRTQQEDSAVYLCASSFGAGKNEQFFGPGTRLTVL.

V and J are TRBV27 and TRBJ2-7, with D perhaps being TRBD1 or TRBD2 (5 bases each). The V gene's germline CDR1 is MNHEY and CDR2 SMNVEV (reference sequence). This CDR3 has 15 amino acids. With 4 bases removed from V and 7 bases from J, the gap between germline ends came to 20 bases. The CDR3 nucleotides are TGTGCCAGCAGTTCGCCCGGGACCGCGGATCGGGAGCAGTACTTC. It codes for CASSSPGTADREQYF.

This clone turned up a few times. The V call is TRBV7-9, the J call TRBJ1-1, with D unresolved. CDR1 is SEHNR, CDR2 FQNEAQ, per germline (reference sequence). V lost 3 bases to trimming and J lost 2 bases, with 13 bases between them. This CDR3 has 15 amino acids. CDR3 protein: CASSLTISFNTEAFF. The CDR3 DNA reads TGTGCCAGCAGCTTGACGATTTCTTTCAACACTGAAGCTTTCTTT.

For the CDR3, the DNA is TGTGCCAGCAGTCAAATGACAGGGGCTTACGAGCAGTACTTC. Encoded protein: CASSQMTGAYEQYF. The chain has TRBV27 and TRBJ2-7, with 8 bases identical to TRBD1. This CDR3 is built from 14 residues. CDR1 MNHEY and CDR2 SMNVEV come from the germline V gene (reference sequence). V gave up 5 bases and J gave up 4 bases; unmatched junction bases: 7.

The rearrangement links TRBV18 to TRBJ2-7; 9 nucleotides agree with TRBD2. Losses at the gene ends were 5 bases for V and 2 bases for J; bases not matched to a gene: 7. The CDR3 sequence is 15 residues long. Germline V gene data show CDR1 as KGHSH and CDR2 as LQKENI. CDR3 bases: TGTGCCAGCTCAGTAAGGGCTAGCGGGGCCTACGAGCAGTACTTC. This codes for CASSVRASGAYEQYF.

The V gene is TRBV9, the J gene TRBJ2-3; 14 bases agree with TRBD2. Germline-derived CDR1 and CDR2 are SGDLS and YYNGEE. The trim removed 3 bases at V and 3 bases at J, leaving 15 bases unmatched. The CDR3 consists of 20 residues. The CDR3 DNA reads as TGTGCCAGCAGCGGAGATTCCGGGACTAGCGGGAGAGTAGGGACAGATACGCAGTATTTT. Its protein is CASSGDSGTSGRVGTDTQYF.

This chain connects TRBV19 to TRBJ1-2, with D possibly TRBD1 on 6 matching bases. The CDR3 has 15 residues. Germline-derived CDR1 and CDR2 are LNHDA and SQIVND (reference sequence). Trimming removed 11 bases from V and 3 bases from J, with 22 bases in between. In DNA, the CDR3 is TGTGCCTCGCTCCAGAGGGGGGCTGCGTACTATGGCTACACCTTC. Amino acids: CASLQRGAAYYGYTF. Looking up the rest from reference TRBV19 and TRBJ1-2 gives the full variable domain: DGGITQSPKYLFRKEGQNVTLSCEQNLNHDAMYWYRQDPGQGLRLIYYSQIVNDFQKGDIAEGYSVSREKKESFPLTVTSAQKNPTAFYLCASLQRGAAYYGYTFGSGTRLTVV.

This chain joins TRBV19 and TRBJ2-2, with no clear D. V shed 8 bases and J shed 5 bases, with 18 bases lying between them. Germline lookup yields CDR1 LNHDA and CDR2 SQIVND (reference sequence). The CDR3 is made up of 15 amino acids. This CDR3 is CASRRLAFGTGELFF. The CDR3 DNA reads TGTGCCAGTCGTAGACTGGCATTTGGGACCGGGGAGCTGTTTTTT.

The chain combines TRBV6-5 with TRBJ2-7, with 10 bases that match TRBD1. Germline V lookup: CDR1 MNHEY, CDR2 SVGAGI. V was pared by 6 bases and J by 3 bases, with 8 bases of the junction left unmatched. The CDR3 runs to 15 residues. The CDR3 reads CASRFRDRGLYEQYF. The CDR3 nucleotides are TGTGCCAGCAGATTCCGGGACAGGGGTCTCTACGAGCAGTACTTC.

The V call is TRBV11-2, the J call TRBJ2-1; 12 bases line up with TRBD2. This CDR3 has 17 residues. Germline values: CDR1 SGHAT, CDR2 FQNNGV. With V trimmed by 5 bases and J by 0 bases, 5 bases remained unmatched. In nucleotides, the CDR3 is TGTGCCAGCAGCCGCCCTAGCGGGGGGGCCTCCTACAATGAGCAGTTCTTC. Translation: CASSRPSGGASYNEQFF.

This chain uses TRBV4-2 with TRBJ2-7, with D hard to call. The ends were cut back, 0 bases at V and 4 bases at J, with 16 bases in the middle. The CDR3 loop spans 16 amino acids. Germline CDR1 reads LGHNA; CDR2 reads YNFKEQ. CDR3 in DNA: TGTGCCAGCAGCCAAGATACCTCAACGGGCTCATACGAGCAGTACTTC. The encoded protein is CASSQDTSTGSYEQYF.

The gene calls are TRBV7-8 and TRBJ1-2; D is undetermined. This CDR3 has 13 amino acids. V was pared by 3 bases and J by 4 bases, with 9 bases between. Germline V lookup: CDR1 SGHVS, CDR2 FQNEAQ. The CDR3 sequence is CASSFQVSYGYTF. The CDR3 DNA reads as TGTGCCAGCAGCTTTCAGGTTTCCTATGGCTACACCTTC. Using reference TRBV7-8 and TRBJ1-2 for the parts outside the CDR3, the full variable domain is GAGVSQSPRYKVAKRGQDVALRCDPISGHVSLFWYQQALGQGPEFLTYFQNEAQLDKSGLPSDRFFAERPEGSVSTLKIQRTQQEDSAVYLCASSFQVSYGYTFGSGTRLTVV.

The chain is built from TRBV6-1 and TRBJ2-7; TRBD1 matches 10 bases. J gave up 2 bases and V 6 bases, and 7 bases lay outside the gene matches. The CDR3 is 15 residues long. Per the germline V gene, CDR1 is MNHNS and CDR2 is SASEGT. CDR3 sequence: CASRHRGQGPYEQYF. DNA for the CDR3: TGTGCCAGCAGACACAGGGGACAGGGGCCCTACGAGCAGTACTTC.

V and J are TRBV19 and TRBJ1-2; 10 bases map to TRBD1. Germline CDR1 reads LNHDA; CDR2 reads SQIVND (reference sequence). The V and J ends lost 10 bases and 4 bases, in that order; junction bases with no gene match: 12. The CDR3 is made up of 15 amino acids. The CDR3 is CATYHGTGESYGYTF. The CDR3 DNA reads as TGTGCCACTTACCACGGGACAGGGGAGAGCTATGGCTACACCTTC.

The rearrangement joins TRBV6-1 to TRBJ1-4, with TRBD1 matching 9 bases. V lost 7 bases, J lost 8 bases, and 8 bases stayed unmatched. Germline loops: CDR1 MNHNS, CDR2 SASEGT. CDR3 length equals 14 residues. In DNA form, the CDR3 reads TGTGCCAGCAACCTGGACAGGGGAGTCGAAAAACTGTTTTTT. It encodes CASNLDRGVEKLFF.

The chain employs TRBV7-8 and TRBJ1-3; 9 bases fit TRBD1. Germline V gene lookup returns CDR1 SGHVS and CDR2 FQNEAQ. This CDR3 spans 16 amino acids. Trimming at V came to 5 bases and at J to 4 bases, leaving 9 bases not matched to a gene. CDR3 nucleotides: TGTGCCAGCAGCCGAAGGGTAACAGGGGGCGGAAACACCATATATTTT. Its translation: CASSRRVTGGGNTIYF.

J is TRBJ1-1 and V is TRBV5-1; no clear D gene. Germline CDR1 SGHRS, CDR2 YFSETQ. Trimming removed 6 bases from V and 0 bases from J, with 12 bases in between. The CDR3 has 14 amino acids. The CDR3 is CASTPGGMNTEAFF. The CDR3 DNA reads TGCGCCAGCACTCCAGGCGGAATGAACACTGAAGCTTTCTTT.

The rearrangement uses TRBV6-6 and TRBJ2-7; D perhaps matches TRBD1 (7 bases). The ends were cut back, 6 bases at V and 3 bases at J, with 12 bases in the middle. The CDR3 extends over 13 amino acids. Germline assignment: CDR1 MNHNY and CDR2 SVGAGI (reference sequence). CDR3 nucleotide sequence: TGTGCCAGCAGCTCAGGGGGGATCTACGAGCAGTACTTC. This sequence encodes CASSSGGIYEQYF.

For the CDR3, the DNA is TGCGCCAGCAGTCACGGGGGGGGCGAGCAGTACTTC. Its protein is CASSHGGGEQYF. The chain links TRBV5-1 to TRBJ2-7; 8 bases align to TRBD2. CDR1 is SGHRS, CDR2 YFSETQ, per germline. The length of the CDR3 is 12 residues. The J segment lost 6 bases and the V segment lost 5 bases, leaving 4 bases of the junction unmatched.

CDR3 in DNA: TGTGCCAGCGGGACAGGGGTTAATTCACCCCTCCACTTT. Translating it yields CASGTGVNSPLHF. This sequence joins TRBV5-8 and TRBJ1-6, with 10 bases identical to TRBD1. CDR3 size: 13 residues. Unmatched junction bases numbered 1, after V lost 7 bases and J lost 6 bases. CDR1 and CDR2 from the germline V gene are SGHTS and YDEGEE.